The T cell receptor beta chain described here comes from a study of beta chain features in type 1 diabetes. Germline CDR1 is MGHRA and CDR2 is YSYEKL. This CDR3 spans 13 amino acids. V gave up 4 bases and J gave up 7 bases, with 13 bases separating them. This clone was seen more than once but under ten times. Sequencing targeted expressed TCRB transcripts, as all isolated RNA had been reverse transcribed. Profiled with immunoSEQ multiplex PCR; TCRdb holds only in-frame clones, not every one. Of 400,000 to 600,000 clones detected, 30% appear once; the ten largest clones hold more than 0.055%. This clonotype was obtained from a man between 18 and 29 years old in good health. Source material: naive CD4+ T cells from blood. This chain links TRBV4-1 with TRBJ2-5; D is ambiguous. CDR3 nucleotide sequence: TGCGCCAGCAGCCCACTGGGGTATGGGACCCAGTACTTC. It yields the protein CASSPLGYGTQYF.